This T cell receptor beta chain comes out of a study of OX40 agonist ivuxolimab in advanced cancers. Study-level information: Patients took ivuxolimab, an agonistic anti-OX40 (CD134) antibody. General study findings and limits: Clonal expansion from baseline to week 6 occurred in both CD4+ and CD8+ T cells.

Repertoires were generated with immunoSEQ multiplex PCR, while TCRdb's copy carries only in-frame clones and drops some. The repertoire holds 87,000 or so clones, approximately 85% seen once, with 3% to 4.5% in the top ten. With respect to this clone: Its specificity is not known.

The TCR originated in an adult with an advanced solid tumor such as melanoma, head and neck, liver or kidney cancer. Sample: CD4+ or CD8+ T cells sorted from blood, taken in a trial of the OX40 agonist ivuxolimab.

CDR3 nucleotide sequence: TGTGCCAGCAGCTTAGCGGGGTCGTACGAGCAGTACTTC. It codes for CASSLAGSYEQYF. The chain has TRBV7-2 and TRBJ2-7, with D hard to call. This CDR3 region has 13 residues. The germline CDR1 and CDR2 sequences are SGHTA and FQGNSA. V was pared by 0 bases and J by 4 bases, with 7 bases between. Full variable domain (outside the CDR3, taken from reference TRBV7-2 and TRBJ2-7): GAGVSQSPSNKVTEKGKDVELRCDPISGHTALYWYRQSLGQGLEFLIYFQGNSAPDKSGLPSDRFSAERTGGSVSTLTIQRTQQEDSAVYLCASSLAGSYEQYFGPGTRLTVT.